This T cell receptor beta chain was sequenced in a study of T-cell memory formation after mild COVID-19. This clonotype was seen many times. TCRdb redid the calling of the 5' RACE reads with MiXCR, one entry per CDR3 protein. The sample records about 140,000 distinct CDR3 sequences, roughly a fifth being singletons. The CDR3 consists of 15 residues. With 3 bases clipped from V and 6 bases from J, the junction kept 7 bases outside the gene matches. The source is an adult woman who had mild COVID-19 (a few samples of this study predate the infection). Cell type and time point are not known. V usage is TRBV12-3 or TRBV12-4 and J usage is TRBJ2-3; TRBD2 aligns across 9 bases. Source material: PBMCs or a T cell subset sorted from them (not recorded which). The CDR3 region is CASSLGLAGVDTQYF. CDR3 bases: TGTGCCAGCAGTTTGGGACTAGCAGGCGTGGATACGCAGTATTTT.